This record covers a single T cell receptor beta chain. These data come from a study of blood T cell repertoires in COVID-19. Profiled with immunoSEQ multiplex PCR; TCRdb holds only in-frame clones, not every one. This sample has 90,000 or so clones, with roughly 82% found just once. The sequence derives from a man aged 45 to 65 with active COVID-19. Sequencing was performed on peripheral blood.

The CDR3 sequence: CASSRQDFAKNIQYF. In DNA form, the CDR3 reads TGTGCCAGCAGCCGACAGGACTTCGCTAAAAACATTCAGTACTTC. This chain links TRBV28 with TRBJ2-4, with D possibly matching TRBD1 (6 bases). Trimming took 6 bases from V and 4 from J, leaving 16 bases between them. The CDR3 sequence is 15 residues long. CDR1 is MDHEN, CDR2 SYDVKM, per germline.